This T cell receptor beta chain was sequenced in a study of shared clonotypes between healthy human individuals. Study-level findings and limits: Read depth was anticipated to influence clonotype sharing among donors.

In the case of this clone: Its antigen is as yet unknown.

For each subset, genomic DNA was distributed in equal portions over several immunoSEQ plates. The method was immunoSEQ multiplex PCR; TCRdb's version includes in-frame clones alone and lacks a portion of them. The table has about 600,000 clones, roughly 98% seen once. In the naive CD8 group, cells lacked CD45RO and were positively selected for CCR7, so terminally differentiated effector memory CD45RA+ cells were left out. Those who donated, Caucasian adults without exception, all lived in Nashville, Tennessee. Losses at the gene ends were 0 bases for V and 5 bases for J; bases not matched to a gene: 6. The CDR3 has 15 residues. Germline CDR1 is SGHAT and CDR2 is FQNNGV.

Specimen: naive CD8+ T cells sorted from blood. The TCR originated in a man between 25 and 39 years old in good health. The rearrangement links TRBV11-2 to TRBJ2-7, with 8 nucleotides matching TRBD2. CDR3 loop: CASSLEGTRGHEQYF. CDR3 DNA sequence: TGTGCCAGCAGCTTAGAGGGGACTAGGGGTCACGAGCAGTACTTC.